This T cell receptor (beta chain) appears in the sequencing data of a study of T cells after yellow fever vaccination. Study observations and caveats: The study re-detected most primary-vaccination clones after the booster (96% CD4, roughly 88% CD8). It was a weaker secondary response, yet one that peaked faster, at day 5 versus 15. Among all clonotypes, a small share was observed in both CD4 and CD8 compartments.

Trimming took off 4 bases at V and 6 bases at J, with 16 bases between the two ends. This CDR3 spans 15 amino acids. The V gene's germline CDR1 is SGHDT and CDR2 YYEEEE. Conversion of TCR transcripts into cDNA relied on 5'RACE template switching, which added a universal primer site and UMIs. TCRdb processed the 5' RACE reads anew with MiXCR; each CDR3 protein has one entry. Among 250,000 to 350,000 distinct CDR3 sequences listed, about 4.5% were seen once. In regard to this clonotype: As yet, its antigen is unknown. A much larger clone lies a single base off, so this may be a read error.

Sequencing was performed on PBMCs, taken 15 days after the yellow fever booster vaccination. This chain uses TRBV5-6 with TRBJ2-2; tentative D call: TRBD1 (6 bases). The sequence was obtained from a man aged 18 to 35 who received the YFV17D yellow fever vaccine. The DNA for the CDR3 is TGTGCCAGCAGCCCAGAGAAACAGGGCGCCGGGGAGCTGTTTTTT. Translated: CASSPEKQGAGELFF.